The source of this T cell receptor (beta chain) is a study of vaccination and CD4 T cells after COVID-19 (dated by TCRdb to between 2022 and 2023). As for the study more broadly: Convalescent patients had a positive SARS-CoV-2 result on nasal swab PCR, and of these patients, nine had mild disease and one had severe disease. Post-vaccine blood samples were collected a median of around 10 weeks after the second vaccine dose, ranging from 14 to 241 days. In roughly 10 COVID-19 convalescent patients and several infection-naive healthy vaccine recipients, the spike-specific CD4+ TCR repertoire before mRNA vaccination was compared with the repertoire after mRNA vaccination. Two doses of either the Pfizer-BioNTech BNT162b2 vaccine (n=8) or the Moderna mRNA-1273 vaccine (n=2) were administered to participants. Post-COVID blood samples were collected from convalescent patients a median of approximately 93 days after diagnosis, with a range of about 35 to 180 days. Control cultures received a CEFX viral epitope pool as the positive control, an HIV-1 Nef peptide pool as the negative control, or no peptide. For stimulating the cultures, overlapping spike peptide pools were used, derived from SARS-CoV-2 as well as from the common cold coronaviruses HCoV-NL63, HCoV-OC43 and HCoV-229E. Six males and four females were included in the convalescent cohort, with two Hispanic individuals, seven Caucasians, two Asians and one multiracial person represented. General findings and caveats noted by the study authors: Among convalescent patients, a median roughly 90% of the SARS-CoV-2-reactive clones seen after vaccination appeared only after vaccination, which suggests priming specific to the vaccine. The median count of SARS-CoV-2-reactive clonotypes went up from 20 to 25 after infection to 38 after vaccination, although the change was not significant. Only a relatively small number of convalescent patients were included in the study, and early timepoints following natural infection were not analyzed. Nearly all vaccine-specific clones in convalescent patients (304 of 307) were mono-reactive for SARS-CoV-2 spike rather than cross-reactive with common cold coronaviruses.

Between the V and J ends, shortened by 3 bases and 5 bases respectively, the junction contains 8 bases. CDR1 and CDR2, looked up from the germline V gene, are MNHNS and SASEGT. The CDR3 measures 13 amino acids from cysteine to phenylalanine. The read is trimmed to its CDR3 DNA, 39 bases read in frame from base 1. The treatment or condition label on this specimen signifies: 10-day PBMC culture with coronavirus spike peptide pools or control peptides (ViraFEST assay). The study used the ViraFEST assay, which expanded antigen-specific T cells with peptide pools and then identified expanded clonotypes by TCR sequencing. The convalescent patients' positive SARS-CoV-2 PCR tests fell between March and December 2020, which was before the Alpha, Beta and Delta variants emerged in the United States. Each well held around 1.9 million PBMCs cultured with about 9.8 ug/ml peptide pools in IMDM containing approximately 5% human AB serum and approximately 10 IU/ml IL-2. Half of the culture medium was replaced with fresh IL-2-containing medium on days 3 and 7. Once the cells had been in culture for about 10 days, the EasySep CD4+ T cell isolation kit was used to isolate CD4+ T cells by negative selection. PBMCs were separated from whole blood using Ficoll-Paque Plus gradient centrifugation and then either used fresh or cryopreserved at -140C. Each culture condition was generally run in triplicate wells.

Worth noting for this clonotype: Which antigen it targets is not known. No base-level quality is on record; no much larger clone is a single base apart.

Preparation of the library involved PCR. TCR sequencing of DNA from cultured CD4+ T cells used the Oncomine TCR Beta short-read assay at the Johns Hopkins FTIC core. The QIAamp micro DNA kit was used to extract genomic DNA from the cultured CD4+ T cells. Oncomine TCR Beta libraries from cultured CD4+ T cells were pooled with unique dual indexes and sequenced on an Illumina iSeq 100. The paper's processing steps were these. Non-productive sequences were filtered out, and CDR3s that did not start with C, did not end with F or W, or were shorter than 7 amino acids were discarded. The MANAFEST web application was used to identify antigen-specific clonotypes by comparing peptide-stimulated wells against reference wells and other culture wells. Positive clones required FDR below 0.05, an odds ratio above 5, and productive frequency above 0.1% in at least two of three replicate wells. A clonotype counted as cross-reactive if it showed significant expansion both in the SARS-CoV-2 spike wells and in at least one common cold coronavirus spike condition. Levenshtein distances (stringdist) and unrooted phylogenetic trees (ape) in R version 3.6.1 were used to assess CDR3 homology. Using fastp at Q25 and MiXCR, TCRdb reprocessed the public reads and kept productive beta chains. Rows are combined by CDR3 protein, so each entry shows the most common genes and DNA. These V and J calls originate from TCRdb's pipeline instead of the authors' own analysis. The sample data list fewer than 9,000 distinct CDR3 sequences, and around 70% of these were observed just once. The ten top clones hold 25% to 40% of the sample.

The specimen sequenced was CD4+ T cells from blood, cultured in vitro. The origin of this receptor is a human donor who had recovered from COVID-19. This chain is built from TRBV6-1 and TRBJ1-3; a tentative D call is TRBD1 (6 bases match). Here the CDR3 is given as CASSDDRRNTIYF. The sequence in DNA is TGTGCCAGCAGTGACGACAGGCGAAACACCATATATTTT.